These 26 T cell receptor beta chains were sequenced from one sample in a study of T cells in Graves' hyperthyroidism and ophthalmopathy. RNA transcripts served as the template for amplifying TCR beta CDR3 regions. Initially, a first-round RT-PCR of the TCR CDR3 employed the HTBI primer set. TCRdb reprocessed the multiplex PCR reads via MiXCR and lists one record per CDR3 protein. The sample carries approximately 370,000 distinct CDR3 sequences, about a sixth recorded once. Source material: blood. All receptors come from a woman under 40 with Graves' hyperthyroidism that later progressed to Graves' ophthalmopathy.

This rearrangement joins TRBV7-8 to TRBJ2-1; D is perhaps TRBD2 (6 bases). This CDR3 has 18 residues. The V end lost 1 base, the J end lost 5 bases, and 21 bases lay between the germline ends. The germline V gene has CDR1 SGHVS and CDR2 FQNEAQ. The CDR3 DNA reads TGTGCCAGCAGCTTAGAAGGCGGGGCCTCGGTTTCCAACAATGAGCAGTTCTTC. This encodes CASSLEGGASVSNNEQFF. The whole variable domain, filled in from reference TRBV7-8 and TRBJ2-1, reads GAGVSQSPRYKVAKRGQDVALRCDPISGHVSLFWYQQALGQGPEFLTYFQNEAQLDKSGLPSDRFFAERPEGSVSTLKIQRTQQEDSAVYLCASSLEGGASVSNNEQFFGPGTRLTVL.

This clonotype has a handful of counts. The gene calls are TRBV4-1 and TRBJ1-6; D is possibly TRBD1 (6 bases). The CDR3 has 17 amino acids. V was trimmed by 0 bases and J by 6 bases, leaving 15 bases between them. The germline V gene has CDR1 MGHRA and CDR2 YSYEKL. In nucleotides, the CDR3 is TGCGCCAGCAGCCAAGATAGGGGGTTAAGGACTAATTCACCCCTCCACTTT. Its translation: CASSQDRGLRTNSPLHF.

With respect to this clonotype: A single base separates this from a much larger clone, so it may be a read error. This chain joins TRBV29-1 and TRBJ2-7; 10 bases agree with TRBD1. With 5 bases clipped from V and 9 bases from J, the junction kept 7 bases outside the gene matches. CDR1 and CDR2 (germline): SQVTM, ANQGSEA. The CDR3 is made up of 12 amino acids. The CDR3 nucleotides are TGCAGCGTTAGGACAGGGGGGGTGAGGCAGTACTTC. Protein product: CSVRTGGVRQYF.

Ten or more counts support this clonotype. The chain is built from TRBV9 and TRBJ1-5; no clear D. CDR3 length: 15 residues. Trimming pared 0 bases from V and 0 bases from J, leaving 7 bases between. Germline CDR1 and CDR2: SGDLS and YYNGEE. The CDR3 reads CASSVAPDSNQPQHF. The CDR3 DNA follows: TGTGCCAGCAGCGTAGCCCCCGATAGCAATCAGCCCCAGCATTTT.

This clonotype has a count of ten or more. The chain is built from TRBV19 and TRBJ1-1, with a possible D match to TRBD1 (6 bases). The CDR3 length is 14 residues. Germline V gene sequence: CDR1 LNHDA, CDR2 SQIVND (reference sequence). The V gene lost 6 bases and the J gene lost 2 bases, with 13 bases spanning the gap. Here the CDR3 DNA reads TGTGCCAGTAGGATGACCGGGGGCAACACTGAAGCTTTCTTT. This encodes CASRMTGGNTEAFF.

The chain joins TRBV6-5 to TRBJ1-2; perhaps TRBD1 as D (5 bases). CDR1 is MNHEY and CDR2 is SVGAGI in the germline V gene. The V end lost 2 bases, the J end lost 8 bases, and 18 bases lay between the germline ends. The CDR3 is 15 residues long. The CDR3 DNA reads as TGTGCCAGCAGTTACACCGCCGGGGCCGCACGAGGCTACACCTTC. Encoded protein: CASSYTAGAARGYTF.

This clonotype has a count of ten or more. This sequence joins TRBV3-1 and TRBJ2-5; D remains ambiguous. The V gene lost 6 bases and the J gene lost 5 bases, with 7 bases spanning the gap. The V gene's germline CDR1 is LGHDT and CDR2 YNNKEL (reference sequence). The CDR3 length is 11 residues. As DNA, the CDR3 is TGTGCCAGCAGTGAACGGGAGACCCAGTACTTC. Translating gives CASSERETQYF.

This clonotype was counted at least ten times. This sequence joins TRBV24-1 and TRBJ2-1, with TRBD2 matching 7 bases. With 3 bases clipped from V and 5 bases from J, the junction kept 6 bases outside the gene matches. CDR3 size: 15 residues. CDR1 and CDR2 from the germline V gene are KGHDR and SFDVKD. The CDR3 here is CATSDTSVHNNEQFF. Here the CDR3 DNA reads TGTGCCACCAGTGATACTAGCGTCCACAACAATGAGCAGTTCTTC.

In the case of this clonotype: This may come from a read error, since a much larger clone is one base off. Here the CDR3 reads CAISESGTSTDTRYF. CDR3 coding DNA: TGTGCCATCAGTGAGTCTGGCACTAGCACAGATACGCGGTATTTT. J is TRBJ2-3 and V is TRBV10-3, with D possibly TRBD2 on 6 matching bases. Germline lookup yields CDR1 ENHRY and CDR2 SYGVKD. The CDR3 totals 15 residues.

This clonotype was observed a few times. It may be a read error: a sequence one base away is much more abundant. V and J are TRBV12-3 or TRBV12-4 and TRBJ1-5; no definite D call. The CDR3 has 13 residues. The V and J ends lost 3 bases and 4 bases respectively, with 7 bases between them. The CDR3 sequence is CASSFGWNQPQHF. The CDR3 coding sequence is TGTGCCAGCAGTTTTGGGTGGAATCAGCCCCAGCATTTT.

V is TRBV5-1 and J is TRBJ2-3; D is unclear. The V end was cut by 4 bases, the J end by 5 bases, with 5 bases between. Germline V gene lookup returns CDR1 SGHRS and CDR2 YFSETQ. The CDR3 is made up of 11 amino acids. CDR3 sequence reads: CASSARDTQYF. CDR3 sequence (DNA): TGCGCCAGCAGCGCAAGAGATACGCAGTATTTT. Full variable domain (missing parts from reference TRBV5-1 and TRBJ2-3): KAGVTQTPRYLIKTRGQQVTLSCSPISGHRSVSWYQQTPGQGLQFLFEYFSETQRNKGNFPGRFSGRQFSNSRSEMNVSTLELGDSALYLCASSARDTQYFGPGTRLTVL.

This clonotype was observed a handful of times. This chain links TRBV12-3 or TRBV12-4 with TRBJ1-3; D unresolved. V lost 7 bases and J 4 bases, leaving 17 bases between the germline ends. The CDR3 length is 15 residues. DNA for the CDR3: TGTGCCAGCAAGCCGGACGTCGCGTCCGGAAACACCATATATTTT. Translating gives CASKPDVASGNTIYF.

In this sample, this clonotype turned up many times. The chain couples TRBV7-8 to TRBJ1-3, with TRBD1 matching over 7 bases. The CDR3 is 15 residues long. Unmatched junction bases numbered 10, after V lost 7 bases and J lost 4 bases. CDR1 and CDR2 (germline): SGHVS, FQNEAQ. CDR3 sequence (DNA): TGTGCCAGCACCGCGACAGGGTTAAACGGAAACACCATATATTTT. As protein: CASTATGLNGNTIYF.

This clonotype was seen at least ten times. V is TRBV28 and J is TRBJ1-5; 11 bases are a match to TRBD1. The length of the CDR3 is 15 residues. V shed 5 bases and J 6 bases; nucleotides not matched to a gene: 6. Germline V gene data show CDR1 as MDHEN and CDR2 as SYDVKM. The CDR3 region is CASSLRTGGIQPQHF. Written as DNA, the CDR3 is TGTGCCAGCAGTCTACGGACAGGGGGCATTCAGCCCCAGCATTTT.

The chain joins TRBV4-1 to TRBJ1-2; D is possibly TRBD1 (6 bases). The CDR3 loop spans 15 amino acids. Germline V gene sequence: CDR1 MGHRA, CDR2 YSYEKL. Trimming took off 2 bases at V and 4 bases at J, with 14 bases between the two ends. The DNA of the CDR3 is TGCGCCAGCAGCCAACCCAAGACAGGCCGCTATGGCTACACCTTC. It is translated as CASSQPKTGRYGYTF.

This clonotype was counted at least ten times. This rearrangement joins TRBV27 to TRBJ1-2, with 10 bases aligning to TRBD1. Germline CDR1 MNHEY, CDR2 SMNVEV (reference sequence). The CDR3 runs to 13 residues. The V and J ends lost 11 bases and 12 bases, in that order; junction bases with no gene match: 15. The CDR3 DNA is TGTGCCGGCGGAATCCGGGACAGGGGTAATGACACCTTC. Translation gives CAGGIRDRGNDTF.

About this clonotype: This could be a read error, since a much larger clone is one nucleotide away. The gene calls are TRBV28 and TRBJ2-7, with D unresolved. The germline V gene has CDR1 MDHEN and CDR2 SYDVKM. This CDR3 has 14 residues. DNA for the CDR3: TGTGGCAGCAGTTTGGTCACGAGCTCCTACGAGCAGTACTTC. Its protein is CGSSLVTSSYEQYF.

This clonotype has at least ten counts. This rearrangement joins TRBV27 to TRBJ1-5, with a weak D call TRBD1 (6 bases). V was cut by 5 bases and J by 7 bases, with 15 bases left in between. CDR1 is MNHEY, CDR2 SMNVEV, per germline (reference sequence). The CDR3 runs to 14 residues. DNA of the CDR3: TGTGCCAGCAGTCGATCCAGGGGAGAACAGCCCCAGCATTTT. Its translation: CASSRSRGEQPQHF.

This clonotype appeared many times. The gene calls are TRBV5-1 and TRBJ1-2; TRBD1 matches at 10 bases. The CDR3 contains 13 residues. Germline assignment: CDR1 SGHRS and CDR2 YFSETQ. The ends lost 4 bases at V and 6 bases at J; junction bases unmatched: 3. The CDR3 here is CASSQGTGDGYTF. The CDR3 bases are TGCGCCAGCAGCCAAGGGACAGGGGATGGCTACACCTTC.

For this clonotype: A much larger clone is a single base away; this may be a read error. V gene TRBV19 combines with J gene TRBJ1-5; the D gene is possibly TRBD1 (6 bases). Germline V gene lookup returns CDR1 LNHDA and CDR2 SQIVND (reference sequence). V dropped 3 bases and J dropped 12 bases, with 18 bases sitting between them. There are 14 residues in the CDR3. The DNA for the CDR3 is TGTGCCAGTAGTATGGATGCCAGGGGTAAGCGCCAGCATTTT. Its translation is CASSMDARGKRQHF.

This chain uses TRBV10-3 with TRBJ1-1, with 7 bases fitting TRBD1. The V and J ends lost 4 bases and 4 bases, in that order; junction bases with no gene match: 18. The CDR3 is made up of 18 amino acids. Per germline, CDR1 ENHRY and CDR2 SYGVKD. CDR3 nucleotides: TGTGCCATCAGTGTGAAAATCGGGACAGTGGGCACGGGCACTGAAGCTTTCTTT. Amino acid sequence: CAISVKIGTVGTGTEAFF.

The chain is built from TRBV12-3 or TRBV12-4 and TRBJ1-5; D ambiguous. The ends were cut back, 1 base at V and 2 bases at J, with 12 bases in the middle. The CDR3 extends over 16 amino acids. CDR3 DNA: TGTGCCAGCAGTTTAGGATATAGTCACGGCAATCAGCCCCAGCATTTT. It specifies CASSLGYSHGNQPQHF.

This clonotype was found many times. The chain couples TRBV7-9 to TRBJ2-7; D gene unclear. The CDR3 runs to 14 residues. Germline values: CDR1 SEHNR, CDR2 FQNEAQ (reference sequence). V was pared by 4 bases and J by 2 bases, with 12 bases between. The CDR3 coding sequence is TGTGCCAGCAGCTCAACCGGGTCTACCTACGAGCAGTACTTC. The encoded protein is CASSSTGSTYEQYF.

In this sample, this clonotype turned up many times. This rearrangement joins TRBV28 to TRBJ1-4, with 7 bases aligning to TRBD1. In germline, CDR1 is MDHEN, CDR2 SYDVKM. The CDR3 consists of 14 residues. J lost 6 bases, V lost 5 bases, and 6 bases had no gene match. The CDR3 region is CASSPRGFDEKLFF. The CDR3 region has the DNA TGTGCCAGCAGTCCCAGGGGGTTCGATGAAAAACTGTTTTTT.

This clonotype was detected a few times. V and J are TRBV5-1 and TRBJ2-3, with D perhaps matching TRBD1 (5 bases). V lost 5 bases to trimming and J lost 0 bases, with 13 bases between them. CDR3 size: 15 residues. The germline CDR1 and CDR2 sequences are SGHRS and YFSETQ. CDR3: CASRTQGKSTDTQYF. In nucleotides, the CDR3 is TGCGCCAGCAGGACTCAGGGCAAGAGCACAGATACGCAGTATTTT.

As for this clonotype: Since a much larger clone is just one base distant, this may be a read error. The chain is built from TRBV9 and TRBJ1-6, with no clear D. Germline V CDR1 and CDR2: SGDLS, YYNGEE. This CDR3 is 14 amino acids long. Here the CDR3 DNA reads TGTGCCAGTACGCCCAGCTCCTATAGTTCACCCCTCCACTTT. Translated: CASTPSSYSSPLHF.